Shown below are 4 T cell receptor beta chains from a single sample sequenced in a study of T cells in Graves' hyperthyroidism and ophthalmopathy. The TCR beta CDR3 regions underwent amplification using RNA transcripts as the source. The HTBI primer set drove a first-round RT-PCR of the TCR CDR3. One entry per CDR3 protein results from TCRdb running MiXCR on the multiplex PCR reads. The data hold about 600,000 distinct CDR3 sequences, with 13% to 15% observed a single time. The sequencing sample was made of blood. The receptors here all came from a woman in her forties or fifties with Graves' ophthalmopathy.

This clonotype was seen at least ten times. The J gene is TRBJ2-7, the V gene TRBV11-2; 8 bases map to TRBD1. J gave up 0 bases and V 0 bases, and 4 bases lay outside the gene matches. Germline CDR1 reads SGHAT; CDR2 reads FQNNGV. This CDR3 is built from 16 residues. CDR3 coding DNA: TGTGCCAGCAGCTTAGATGGGCAGGGGGCCTCCTACGAGCAGTACTTC. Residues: CASSLDGQGASYEQYF.

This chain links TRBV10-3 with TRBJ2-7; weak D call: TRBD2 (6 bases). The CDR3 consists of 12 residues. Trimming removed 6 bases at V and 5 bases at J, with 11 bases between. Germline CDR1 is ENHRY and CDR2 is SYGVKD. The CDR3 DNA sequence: TGTGCCATCAGGTGGGGGGTCCACGAGCAGTACTTC. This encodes CAIRWGVHEQYF.

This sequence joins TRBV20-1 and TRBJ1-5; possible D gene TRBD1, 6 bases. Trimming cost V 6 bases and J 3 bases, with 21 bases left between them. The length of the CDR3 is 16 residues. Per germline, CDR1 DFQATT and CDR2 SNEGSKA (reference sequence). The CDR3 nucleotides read TGCAGTGCACCTGGGGGCCGGGTTAGAACCAATCAGCCCCAGCATTTT. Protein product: CSAPGGRVRTNQPQHF.

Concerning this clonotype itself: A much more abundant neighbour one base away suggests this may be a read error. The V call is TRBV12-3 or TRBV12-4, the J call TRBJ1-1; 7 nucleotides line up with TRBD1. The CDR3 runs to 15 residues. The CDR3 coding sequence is TGTGCCAGCAGTCAGAGACAGGGAATCGGCACTGAAGCTTCCTTT. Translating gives CASSQRQGIGTEASF.